This TCR beta chain was identified in a study of long-term antiretroviral therapy in people with HIV. Regarding the study as a whole: Pre-ART expanded TRB clones stayed dominant throughout, though often decreasing after ART.

Samples were assayed with immunoSEQ v3.0 at survey level. The method was immunoSEQ multiplex PCR; TCRdb's version includes in-frame clones alone and lacks a portion of them. The data contain around 27,000 clones, about 80% of them singletons. In regard to this clone: Its cognate antigen is unknown.

All donors provided no fewer than one pre-ART and no fewer than two post-ART PBMC samples. The TCR comes from a woman in her 30s with HIV. Sequencing was performed on unsorted PBMCs, taken 1.1 years before starting antiretroviral therapy.

In DNA, the CDR3 is TGTGCCAGCGGACCCGAGGACGTGAACATTCAGTACTTC. Protein sequence: CASGPEDVNIQYF. J is TRBJ2-4 and V is TRBV9; D call uncertain. The germline V gene encodes CDR1 SGDLS and CDR2 YYNGEE. CDR3 size: 13 residues. Trimming removed 7 bases from V and 7 bases from J, with 15 bases in between.